This T cell receptor beta chain was captured by sequencing in a study of cytomegalovirus exposure and HLA in healthy donors. Trimming took off 2 bases at V and 1 base at J, with 9 bases between the two ends. CDR1 and CDR2 from the germline V gene are SGHRS and YFSETQ. This CDR3 comprises 14 residues. This PCR relied on a set of 60 Vbeta primers and 13 Jbeta primers. Some clones are missing from TCRdb's copy, which holds only in-frame ones; the method was immunoSEQ multiplex PCR. The data hold 150,000 to 200,000 clones, with around 81% observed a single time. The chain links TRBV5-1 to TRBJ1-1, with a tentative D call TRBD1 (6 bases). Sequencing was done on a sample of PBMCs. The clonotype was recovered from a man between 25 and 39 years old in good health and CMV-seronegative. The CDR3 spells CASSFRGRNTEAFF. The DNA for the CDR3 is TGCGCCAGCAGCTTCAGGGGCCGGAACACTGAAGCTTTCTTT.